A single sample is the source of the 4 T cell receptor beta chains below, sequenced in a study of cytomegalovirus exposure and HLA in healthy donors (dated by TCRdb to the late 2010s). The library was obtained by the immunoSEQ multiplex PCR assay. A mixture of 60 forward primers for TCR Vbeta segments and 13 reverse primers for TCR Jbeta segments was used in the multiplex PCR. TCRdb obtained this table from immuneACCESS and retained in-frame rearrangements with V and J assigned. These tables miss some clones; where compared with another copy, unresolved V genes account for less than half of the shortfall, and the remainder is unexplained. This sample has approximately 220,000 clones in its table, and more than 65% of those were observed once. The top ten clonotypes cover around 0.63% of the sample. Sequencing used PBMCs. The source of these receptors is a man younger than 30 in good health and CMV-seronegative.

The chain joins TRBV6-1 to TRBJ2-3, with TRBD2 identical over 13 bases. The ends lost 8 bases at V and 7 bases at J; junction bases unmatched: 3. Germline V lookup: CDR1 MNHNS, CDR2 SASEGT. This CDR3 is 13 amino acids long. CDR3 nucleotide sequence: TGTGCCAGCGGACTAGCGGGAGCGAATACGCAGTATTTT. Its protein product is CASGLAGANTQYF.

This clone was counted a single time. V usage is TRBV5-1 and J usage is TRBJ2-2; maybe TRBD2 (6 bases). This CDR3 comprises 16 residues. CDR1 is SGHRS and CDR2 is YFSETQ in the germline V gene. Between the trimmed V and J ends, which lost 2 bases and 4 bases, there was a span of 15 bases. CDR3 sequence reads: CASSFGDSGGTGELFF. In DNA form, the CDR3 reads TGCGCCAGCAGCTTCGGGGATAGCGGAGGCACCGGGGAGCTGTTTTTT.

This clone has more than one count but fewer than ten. CDR3 loop: CAWSHPINEKLFF. CDR3 nucleotides: TGTGCCTGGAGTCATCCCATTAATGAAAAACTGTTTTTT. V and J are TRBV30 and TRBJ1-4, with unresolved D. V gave up 2 bases and J gave up 4 bases, with 8 bases separating them. Germline CDR1 reads GTSNPN; CDR2 reads SVGIG (reference sequence). The CDR3 consists of 13 residues.

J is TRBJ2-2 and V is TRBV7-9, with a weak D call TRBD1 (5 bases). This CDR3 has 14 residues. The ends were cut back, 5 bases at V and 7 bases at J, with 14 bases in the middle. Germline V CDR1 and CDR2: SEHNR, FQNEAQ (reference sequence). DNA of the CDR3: TGTGCCAGCAGCCCAAGTTCAGGGATCGGGGAGCTGTTTTTT. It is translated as CASSPSSGIGELFF.